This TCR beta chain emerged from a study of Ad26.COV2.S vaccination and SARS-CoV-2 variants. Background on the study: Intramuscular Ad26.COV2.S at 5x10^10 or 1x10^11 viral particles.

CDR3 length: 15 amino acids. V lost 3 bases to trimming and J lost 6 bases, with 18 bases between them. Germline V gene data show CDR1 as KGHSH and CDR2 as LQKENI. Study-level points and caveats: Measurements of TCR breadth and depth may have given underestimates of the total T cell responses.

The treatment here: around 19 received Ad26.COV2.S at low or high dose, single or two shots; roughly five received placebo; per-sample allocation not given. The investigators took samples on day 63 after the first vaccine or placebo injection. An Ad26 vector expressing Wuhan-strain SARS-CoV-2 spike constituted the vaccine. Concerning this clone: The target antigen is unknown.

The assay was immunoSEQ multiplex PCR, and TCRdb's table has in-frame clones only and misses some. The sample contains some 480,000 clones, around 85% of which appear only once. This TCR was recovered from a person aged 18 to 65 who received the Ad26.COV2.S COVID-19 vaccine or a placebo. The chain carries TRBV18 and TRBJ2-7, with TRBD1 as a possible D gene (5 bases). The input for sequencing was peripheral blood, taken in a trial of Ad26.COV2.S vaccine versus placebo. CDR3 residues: CASSPRETFSAEQYF. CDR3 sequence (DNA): TGTGCCAGCTCACCCAGGGAAACGTTCAGCGCCGAGCAGTACTTC. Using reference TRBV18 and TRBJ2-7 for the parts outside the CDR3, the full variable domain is NAGVMQNPRHLVRRRGQEARLRCSPMKGHSHVYWYRQLPEEGLKFMVYLQKENIIDESGMPKERFSAEFPKEGPSILRIQQVVRGDSAAYFCASSPRETFSAEQYFGPGTRLTVT.